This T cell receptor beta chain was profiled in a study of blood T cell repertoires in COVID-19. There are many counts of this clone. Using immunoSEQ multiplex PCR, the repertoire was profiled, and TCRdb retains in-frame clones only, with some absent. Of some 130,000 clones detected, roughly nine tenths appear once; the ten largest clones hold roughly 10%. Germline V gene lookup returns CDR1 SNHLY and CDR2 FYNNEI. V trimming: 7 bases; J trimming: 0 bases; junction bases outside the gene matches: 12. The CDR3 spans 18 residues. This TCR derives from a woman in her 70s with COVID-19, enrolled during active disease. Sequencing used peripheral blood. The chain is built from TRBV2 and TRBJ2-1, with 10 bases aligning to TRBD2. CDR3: CASIKSSSGGYSYNEQFF. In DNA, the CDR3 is TGTGCCAGCATCAAGTCTTCTAGCGGGGGTTACTCCTACAATGAGCAGTTCTTC.